This T cell receptor beta chain was captured in a study of blood T cell repertoires in COVID-19. Study overall: The United States, Italy and Spain supplied acute and convalescent COVID-19 samples.

The CDR3 contains 18 residues. Trimming removed 0 bases from V and 2 bases from J; junction bases left unmatched: 10. CDR1 and CDR2 (germline): MGHRA, YSYEKL. Study processing details: Cell counts per sample came from amplifying reference gene primers. Clones were sequenced by immunoSEQ multiplex PCR, and TCRdb holds only the in-frame ones, with some missing. V, J and clone size are taken as reported in that table, and D and trimming were inferred from the DNA itself. This table has roughly 410,000 clones, approximately 90% appearing once. Enrolment of Seattle patients took place during active infection, and they were followed longitudinally.

This TCR derives from a woman between 35 and 50 years old with COVID-19, enrolled during active disease. This chain links TRBV4-1 with TRBJ2-7; TRBD1 matches at 10 bases. Sample: peripheral blood. The CDR3 sequence is CASSQDPLGQGPTYEQYF. CDR3 nucleotides: TGCGCCAGCAGCCAAGATCCTTTGGGACAGGGGCCCACCTACGAGCAGTACTTC.